The following is a T cell receptor beta chain sequence with its context. This specimen belongs to a study of blood T cell repertoires in COVID-19. Study details: Some COVID-19 samples were acute and others convalescent; all came from the United States, Italy and Spain. T cells, B-cell-depleted T cells, or PBMCs supplied cDNA or gDNA.

Original handling: The authors estimated nucleated cell counts from reference gene primer amplification. The assay was immunoSEQ multiplex PCR, and TCRdb's table has in-frame clones only and misses some. V and J calls and clone size are those listed in that table; D and trimming were worked out from the DNA. Of 200,000 to 250,000 clones in the sample, roughly 90% were seen once. The sample was peripheral blood. The clonotype originates from a woman in her sixties or seventies with acute or convalescent COVID-19.

Written as DNA, the CDR3 is TGTGCCAGCGCCCTAACTCGAGGGACAGATACGCAGTATTTT. It yields the protein CASALTRGTDTQYF. The V call is TRBV19, the J call TRBJ2-3; weak D call: TRBD2 (5 bases). The CDR3 extends over 14 amino acids. Per germline, CDR1 LNHDA and CDR2 SQIVND (reference sequence). The germline V and J ends were trimmed by 9 bases and 3 bases, with 16 bases remaining between them.